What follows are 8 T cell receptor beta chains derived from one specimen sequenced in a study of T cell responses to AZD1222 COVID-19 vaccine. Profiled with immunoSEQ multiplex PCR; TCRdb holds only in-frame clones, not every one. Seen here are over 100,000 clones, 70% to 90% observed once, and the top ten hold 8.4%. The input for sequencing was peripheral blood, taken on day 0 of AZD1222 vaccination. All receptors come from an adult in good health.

The CDR3 spells CASSSYSDHTDTQYF. CDR3 in DNA: TGTGCCAGCAGCTCCTACAGCGACCACACAGATACGCAGTATTTT. The gene calls are TRBV7-6 and TRBJ2-3; no definite D call. V lost 4 bases and J 2 bases, leaving 13 bases between the germline ends. CDR1 and CDR2 from the germline V gene are SGHVS and FNYEAQ. The CDR3 has 15 residues.

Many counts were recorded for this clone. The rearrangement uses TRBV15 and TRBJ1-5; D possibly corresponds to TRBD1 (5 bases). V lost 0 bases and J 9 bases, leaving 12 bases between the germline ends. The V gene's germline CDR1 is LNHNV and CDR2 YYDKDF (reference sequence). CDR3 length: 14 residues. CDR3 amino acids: CATSRDIGTGPQHF. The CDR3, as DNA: TGTGCCACCAGCAGAGATATAGGGACTGGGCCCCAGCATTTT. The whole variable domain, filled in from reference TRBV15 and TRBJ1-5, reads DAMVIQNPRYQVTQFGKPVTLSCSQTLNHNVMYWYQQKSSQAPKLLFHYYDKDFNNEADTPDNFQSRRPNTSFCFLDIRSPGLGDTAMYLCATSRDIGTGPQHFGDGTRLSIL.

The CDR3 DNA follows: TGCGCCAGCAGTTCGGTGCCGAGCTACAATGAGCAGTTCTTC. Amino acid sequence: CASSSVPSYNEQFF. The chain links TRBV5-1 to TRBJ2-1; D is undetermined. V dropped 5 bases and J dropped 3 bases, with 12 bases sitting between them. This CDR3 region has 14 residues. CDR1 is SGHRS, CDR2 YFSETQ, per germline.

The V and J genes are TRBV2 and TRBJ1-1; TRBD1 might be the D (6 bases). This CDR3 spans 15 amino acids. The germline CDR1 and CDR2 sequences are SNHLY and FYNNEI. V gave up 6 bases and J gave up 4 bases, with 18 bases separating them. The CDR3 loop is CASSLFEGEVTEAFF. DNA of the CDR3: TGTGCCAGCAGCCTATTCGAGGGGGAGGTCACTGAAGCTTTCTTT.

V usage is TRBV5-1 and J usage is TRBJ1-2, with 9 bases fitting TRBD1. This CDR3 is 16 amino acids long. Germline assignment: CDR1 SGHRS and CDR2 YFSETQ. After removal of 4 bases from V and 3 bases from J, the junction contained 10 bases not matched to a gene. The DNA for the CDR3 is TGCGCCAGCAGCCGAGACGAACAGGGGGCGTACTATGGCTACACCTTC. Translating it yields CASSRDEQGAYYGYTF.

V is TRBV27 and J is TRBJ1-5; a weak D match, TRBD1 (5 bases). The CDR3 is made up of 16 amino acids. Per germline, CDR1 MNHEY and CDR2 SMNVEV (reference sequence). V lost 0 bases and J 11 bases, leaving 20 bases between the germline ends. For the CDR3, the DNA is TGTGCCAGCAGTTTATCGATGGGGGGAACCAGAGAGACCCAGCATTTT. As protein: CASSLSMGGTRETQHF.

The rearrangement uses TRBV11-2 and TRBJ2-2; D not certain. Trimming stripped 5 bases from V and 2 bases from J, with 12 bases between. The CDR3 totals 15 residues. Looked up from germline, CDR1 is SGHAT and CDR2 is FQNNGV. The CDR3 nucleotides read TGTGCCAGCAGCCCCTGGACGGTCAACACCGGGGAGCTGTTTTTT. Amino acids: CASSPWTVNTGELFF.

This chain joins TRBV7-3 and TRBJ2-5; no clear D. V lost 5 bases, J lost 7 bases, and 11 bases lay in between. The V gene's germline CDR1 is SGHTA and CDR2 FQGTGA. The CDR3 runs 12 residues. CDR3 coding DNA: TGTGCCAGCAGCGATACAGCAGGGACCCAGTACTTC. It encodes CASSDTAGTQYF.